These T cell receptor beta chains were read from a single sample in a study of blood T cells in healthy people across ages. One entry per CDR3 protein results from TCRdb running MiXCR on the 5' RACE reads. Of under 800,000 distinct CDR3 sequences listed, approximately 43% are singletons. Specimen: blood. The origin of the receptors is a woman aged 55-70 years in good health. The CDR3 runs from the conserved cysteine through the conserved F or W. Fields, in order: J gene, V gene, D gene, clone size, CDR3 DNA, CDR3 protein. A D gene is named only where the DNA matches it firmly. Clone size appears in some rows only: once, few, many, or a class for an expanded clone.

TRBJ2-1	TRBV27	NA	few	TGTGCCAGCAGTCCCCCCACAAATGAGCAGTTCTTC	CASSPPTNEQFF
TRBJ2-3	TRBV7-6	NA	NA	TGTGCCAGCAGGGGACCGCCCGGGCCCACAGGTACGCAGTATTTT	CASRGPPGPTGTQYF
TRBJ2-2	TRBV15	TRBD1	NA	TGTGCCACCAGCCCCCGACAGGGGCCTTTGACCGGGGAGCTGTTTTTT	CATSPRQGPLTGELFF
TRBJ2-7	TRBV6-2/TRBV6-3	NA	NA	TGTGCCAGCAGTGCCCGGGACAATCACTACGAGCAGTACTTC	CASSARDNHYEQYF
TRBJ2-5	TRBV2	TRBD1	few	TGTGCCAGCACCCGACAGGGGTCCCACCAAGAGACCCAGTACTTC	CASTRQGSHQETQYF
TRBJ2-1	TRBV5-6	TRBD1	few	TGTGCCAGCAGCGATACAGGGGAGTCCTACAATGAGCAGTTCTTC	CASSDTGESYNEQFF
TRBJ1-2	TRBV7-2	NA	NA	TGTGCCAGCAGCCCAGAGATGGGGGGAGGGTACTATGGCTACACCTTC	CASSPEMGGGYYGYTF
TRBJ2-3	TRBV10-3	NA	few	TGTGCCTCGATGGGGGCGGGGCATAGCACAGATACGCAGTATTTT	CASMGAGHSTDTQYF
TRBJ1-2	TRBV6-5	NA	many	TGTGCCAGCAGTTATTACCAGGGCCACTATGGCTACACCTTC	CASSYYQGHYGYTF
TRBJ2-5	TRBV29-1	NA	NA	TGCAGCCCCACTGGCCCGCAAGAGACCCAGTACTTC	CSPTGPQETQYF
TRBJ2-5	TRBV27	NA	NA	TGTGCCAGCAGCCGGGCAACCCAAGAGACCCAGTACTTC	CASSRATQETQYF
TRBJ2-3	TRBV5-1	NA	many	TGCGCCAGCACAGAAAGGGAGATGGGGAGTACAGATACGCAGTATTTT	CASTEREMGSTDTQYF
TRBJ2-5	TRBV18	NA	NA	TGTGCCAGCTCACCACCTACGGGGCTGATGGAGACCCAGTACTTC	CASSPPTGLMETQYF
TRBJ2-2	TRBV3-1	TRBD2	NA	TGTGCCAGCAGCCAAGAATACCTAGCGGGATCCCCCGGGGAGCTGTTTTTT	CASSQEYLAGSPGELFF
TRBJ2-1	TRBV11-3	TRBD2	NA	TGTGCCAGCAGCCCCACGGGGGAGGGTCCCAATGAGCAGTTCTTC	CASSPTGEGPNEQFF
TRBJ1-1	TRBV7-2	TRBD1	few	TGTGCCAGCAGCTTTACAGGGGCTACTGAAGCTTTCTTT	CASSFTGATEAFF
TRBJ2-3	TRBV7-2	NA	many	TGTGCCAGCAGCTTAGCGTTCGGAGATACGCAGTATTTT	CASSLAFGDTQYF
TRBJ2-3	TRBV7-2	TRBD2	NA	TGTGCCAGCAGCAGAGGACTAGCGGGAGGGCCAGATACGCAGTATTTT	CASSRGLAGGPDTQYF
TRBJ1-1	TRBV7-2	TRBD1	few	TGTGCCAGCAGCTCTACAGGGGTCGGGGCTTTCTTT	CASSSTGVGAFF
TRBJ2-5	TRBV20-1	TRBD2	NA	TGCAGTGCTAGAGGGGCGGGAGCCGAGACCCAGTACTTC	CSARGAGAETQYF
TRBJ2-5	TRBV7-2	NA	NA	TGTGCCAGCAGCGTGTTCGGGGAGGCAGAGACCCAGTACTTC	CASSVFGEAETQYF
TRBJ1-4	TRBV5-1	NA	NA	TGCGCCAGCAGCTTGGCCTACCTACAGGGTGCAACTAATGAAAAACTGTTTTTT	CASSLAYLQGATNEKLFF
TRBJ2-5	TRBV7-3	TRBD1	many	TGTGCCAGCAGCTTAACCCCCGACAGGGGCCAAGAGACCCAGTACTTC	CASSLTPDRGQETQYF
TRBJ2-7	TRBV20-1	TRBD2	NA	TGCAGTCATGGGAGGGCACACAAACCCTACGAGCAGTACTTC	CSHGRAHKPYEQYF
TRBJ1-1	TRBV28	NA	NA	TGTGCCAGCAGTTATGGGCTGAACACTGAAGCTTTCTTT	CASSYGLNTEAFF
TRBJ1-3	TRBV12-3/TRBV12-4	NA	many	TGTGCCAGCAGTTCGGGACCGCAATACACCATATATTTT	CASSSGPQYTIYF
TRBJ2-3	TRBV20-1	NA	NA	TGCAGTGCCCCACGGTGGCGAGCCGGTGCAGATACGCAGTATTTT	CSAPRWRAGADTQYF
TRBJ1-2	TRBV4-2	TRBD1	NA	TGTGCCAGCAGCCAACCGCCTGGTGACAGGGGGCGTGAATGGGGCTACACCTTC	CASSQPPGDRGREWGYTF
TRBJ2-7	TRBV6-4	NA	NA	TGTGCCAGCAGTTGGTCAGGAACCTACGAGCAGTACTTC	CASSWSGTYEQYF
TRBJ2-3	TRBV2	TRBD2	NA	TGTGCCAGCAGAGAACAAGCGGGGGGGTTGCAAGATACGCAGTATTTT	CASREQAGGLQDTQYF
TRBJ2-1	TRBV20-1	NA	NA	TGCAGCATCGAGCCCAGGGGCAATGAGCAGTTCTTC	CSIEPRGNEQFF
TRBJ1-1	TRBV5-1	TRBD1	NA	TGCGCCAGCAGCTCGGGACAGGGGATGAACACTGAAGCTTTCTTT	CASSSGQGMNTEAFF
TRBJ2-1	TRBV7-2	TRBD2	NA	TGTGCCAGCAGCTTGGGGAGGACTAGCGGCCCCGGGGGTGAGCAGTTCTTC	CASSLGRTSGPGGEQFF
TRBJ2-5	TRBV12-3/TRBV12-4	NA	many	TGTGCCAGCAGTTTTGGGGGGACCCAAGAGACCCAGTACTTC	CASSFGGTQETQYF
TRBJ1-5	TRBV20-1	NA	NA	TGCAGTGCCACATCCGGGTCGTTTAGCAATCAGCCCCAGCATTTT	CSATSGSFSNQPQHF
TRBJ1-5	TRBV6-5	NA	NA	TGTGCCAGCAGTACAAAACAGGGTGCTAACAATCAGCCCCAGCATTTT	CASSTKQGANNQPQHF
TRBJ2-7	TRBV18	TRBD1	few	TGTGCCAGCTCACAGTCGACAGGGGCCCAGTACGAGCAGTACTTC	CASSQSTGAQYEQYF
TRBJ2-3	TRBV20-1	NA	NA	TGCAGTGCCCTATCAGATACGCAGTATTTT	CSALSDTQYF
TRBJ1-2	TRBV3-1	TRBD1	NA	TGTGCCAGCAGACGAGGGACAGACCCTAACTATGGCTACACCTTC	CASRRGTDPNYGYTF
TRBJ2-1	TRBV7-8	TRBD2	NA	TGTGCCAGCAGCTTAGGGACTAGCGGGGGGCTAGGGCCCGCGCAGTTCTTC	CASSLGTSGGLGPAQFF
TRBJ1-4	TRBV12-3/TRBV12-4	TRBD1	few	TGTGCCAGCAGTTTAGTAGGGACAGGGGGTCCCGGGGATGAAAAACTGTTTTTT	CASSLVGTGGPGDEKLFF
TRBJ1-2	TRBV7-2	NA	NA	TGTGCCAGCAGCTTAGACAGGAACCCGTCCTGGGGCTGCTCCTTC	CASSLDRNPSWGCSF
TRBJ2-3	TRBV7-8	NA	NA	TGTGCCAGCAGCCCACCACAGGTTATGCGCGTTACAGATACGCAGTATTTT	CASSPPQVMRVTDTQYF
TRBJ2-5	TRBV20-1	TRBD2	NA	TGCAGTGCTGGTTTTCCTAGCGGGGCCCAAGAGACCCAGTACTTC	CSAGFPSGAQETQYF
TRBJ2-3	TRBV29-1	NA	few	TGCAGCGTTGAAAAGGCGGGGACGGGCGCAGATACGCAGTATTTT	CSVEKAGTGADTQYF
TRBJ2-6	TRBV6-5	TRBD2	NA	TGTGCCAGCAGTTATCTGGCGTCGACTAGCGGGAGGTATGGTGGGGCCAACGTCCTGACTTTC	CASSYLASTSGRYGGANVLTF
TRBJ1-1	TRBV18	TRBD1	NA	TGTGCCAGCTCACCCCGGACAGGGTCCAGGAACACTGAAGCTTTCTTT	CASSPRTGSRNTEAFF
TRBJ1-6	TRBV5-1	TRBD1	NA	TGCGCCAGCAGTCAACAGGGGTATAATTCACCCCTCCACTTT	CASSQQGYNSPLHF
TRBJ1-2	TRBV6-5	NA	few	TGTGCCAGCAGTTACGGGGGGCTGGGGTATGGCTACACCTTC	CASSYGGLGYGYTF
TRBJ2-1	TRBV6-1	NA	NA	TGTACCAGCAGTGTAGCGCGTAGACTAGTCCACAATGAGCAGTTCTTC	CTSSVARRLVHNEQFF
TRBJ2-5	TRBV14	TRBD1	few	TGTGCCAGCAGCAACCGGACAGGGCCAACGCGAGAGACCCAGTACTTC	CASSNRTGPTRETQYF
TRBJ1-1	TRBV7-3	TRBD1	many	TGTGCCAGCAGCCCGTACCCGGGACAGGGCACTGAAGCTTTCTTT	CASSPYPGQGTEAFF
TRBJ2-5	TRBV6-5	NA	many	TGTGCCAGCAGAGATGTAGAGACCCAGTACTTC	CASRDVETQYF
TRBJ1-4	TRBV4-2	NA	NA	TGTGCCAGCAGCCAAGTCCCCACGGGGTCTAATGAAAAACTGTTTTTT	CASSQVPTGSNEKLFF
TRBJ2-1	TRBV20-1	NA	few	TGCAGTGCTGCGGGACTCACCTACAATGAGCAGTTCTTC	CSAAGLTYNEQFF
TRBJ2-3	TRBV7-9	NA	few	TGTGCCAGCAGCTCCGACACCCCGAACTCGGCAGATACGCAGTATTTT	CASSSDTPNSADTQYF
TRBJ2-5	TRBV4-2	NA	NA	TGTGCCAGCAGCCCGGGAGTGGGGGTCCAATTGAAGACCCAGTACTTC	CASSPGVGVQLKTQYF